Each of the 27 T cell receptor beta chains below was sequenced from the same sample in a study of shared clonotypes between healthy human individuals (dated by TCRdb to 2020 to 2022). CD8 naive samples were CD45RO-negative cells positively selected for CCR7, giving a CD45RA+CCR7+ population that excluded TemRA cells. Library construction relied on the immunoSEQ multiplex PCR assay. In TCRdb, the immuneACCESS table is reduced to in-frame sequences with V and J assigned. These tables do not hold every clone; where another copy was compared, an unresolved V gene accounts for under half, and the others remain unexplained. This sample gives nearly 2 million clones in total; over 85% of them show up just once. The ten biggest clones cover more than 0.95% of the sample. Sequencing was carried out using naive CD8+ T cells sorted from blood. This sample's cell subset or site label indicates: CD45RA+CCR7+. The origin of the receptors is a man between 18 and 35 years old in good health.

This sequence joins TRBV7-9 and TRBJ2-7; D is perhaps TRBD1 (5 bases). CDR1 SEHNR and CDR2 FQNEAQ come from the germline V gene (reference sequence). The CDR3 extends over 13 amino acids. With 5 bases removed from V and 0 bases from J, the gap between germline ends came to 8 bases. Written as DNA, the CDR3 is TGTGCCAGCAGCCGACAGCCCTCCTACGAGCAGTACTTC. This encodes CASSRQPSYEQYF.

A word on this clone: The germline gene is not matched at one end of the junction; a read error may be the cause. This chain connects TRBV28 to TRBJ1-1, with unresolved D. CDR3 length equals 11 residues. Germline lookup yields CDR1 MDHEN and CDR2 SYDVKM. The CDR3 nucleotides are TGTGCCAGCAGTTTTTCCCGGAGTATCTACTTT. Encoded protein: CASSFSRSIYF.

The V call is TRBV6-5, the J call TRBJ1-1; perhaps TRBD1 as D (6 bases). The germline V gene encodes CDR1 MNHEY and CDR2 SVGAGI. CDR3 size: 16 residues. V lost 0 bases and J lost 0, with 11 bases in between. The CDR3 spells CASSYSWGQLNTEAFF. In DNA form, the CDR3 reads TGTGCCAGCAGTTACTCGTGGGGGCAGTTGAACACTGAAGCTTTCTTT.

The chain has TRBV4-1 and TRBJ1-2, with TRBD1 matching 8 bases. Germline assignment: CDR1 MGHRA and CDR2 YSYEKL. The trim removed 1 base at V and 2 bases at J, leaving 3 bases unmatched. The CDR3 spans 15 residues. CDR3: CASSQAQGGNYGYTF. The DNA of the CDR3 is TGCGCCAGCAGCCAAGCACAGGGGGGAAACTATGGCTACACCTTC.

The chain joins TRBV5-5 to TRBJ2-7; D gene unclear. V was clipped by 0 bases and J by 4 bases, with 14 bases between them. Germline V gene data show CDR1 as SGHKS and CDR2 as YYEKEE (reference sequence). The CDR3 is 15 amino acids. As DNA, the CDR3 is TGTGCCAGCAGCTTGGCCTATGGGAATAGTTACGAGCAGTACTTC. It is translated as CASSLAYGNSYEQYF.

The chain joins TRBV15 to TRBJ1-3; D unclear. Germline-derived CDR1 and CDR2 are LNHNV and YYDKDF (reference sequence). The CDR3 sequence is 15 residues long. Deletions cut 5 bases from V and 4 bases from J, with 15 bases between. CDR3 bases: TGTGCCACCAGCTTTCGGGCCGGGTCGGGAAACACCATATATTTT. Translation gives CATSFRAGSGNTIYF.

The chain employs TRBV5-1 and TRBJ2-1; D may match TRBD1 or TRBD2 (7 bases each). Trimming shortened V by 0 bases and J by 2 bases, and 12 bases separated the two germline ends. Looked up from germline, CDR1 is SGHRS and CDR2 is YFSETQ. The CDR3 has 16 residues. The CDR3 nucleotides read TGCGCCAGCAGCTTGGGGGAGGGGGCCCCCTACAATGAGCAGTTCTTC. Residues: CASSLGEGAPYNEQFF. Combining the CDR3 with reference TRBV5-1 and TRBJ2-1 gives the whole variable domain KAGVTQTPRYLIKTRGQQVTLSCSPISGHRSVSWYQQTPGQGLQFLFEYFSETQRNKGNFPGRFSGRQFSNSRSEMNVSTLELGDSALYLCASSLGEGAPYNEQFFGPGTRLTVL.

The rearrangement joins TRBV10-1 to TRBJ2-6, with a possible D match to TRBD1 (6 bases). Germline-derived CDR1 and CDR2 are WNHNN and SYGVQD (reference sequence). The ends were cut back, 0 bases at V and 2 bases at J, with 8 bases in the middle. The CDR3 has 16 amino acids. The CDR3 nucleotides are TGCGCCAGCAGTGAGTCCACAGGGACTGGGGCCAACGTCCTGACTTTC. Amino acid sequence: CASSESTGTGANVLTF.

This clone was seen a single time. The V call is TRBV13, the J call TRBJ2-5, with 14 bases aligning to TRBD2. The junction had 7 bases not matched to a gene; V was cut back by 5 bases and J by 2 bases. Germline V gene sequence: CDR1 PRHDT, CDR2 FYEKMQ (reference sequence). The CDR3 consists of 17 residues. DNA for the CDR3: TGTGCCAGCAGCCCAACCGGGACTAGCGGGGGACAAGAGACCCAGTACTTC. Amino acids: CASSPTGTSGGQETQYF. The full variable domain, its missing parts supplied by reference TRBV13 and TRBJ2-5, is AAGVIQSPRHLIKEKRETATLKCYPIPRHDTVYWYQQGPGQDPQFLISFYEKMQSDKGSIPDRFSAQQFSDYHSELNMSSLELGDSALYFCASSPTGTSGGQETQYFGPGTRLLVL.

The gene calls are TRBV27 and TRBJ2-7, with TRBD1 matching 7 bases. The germline V gene encodes CDR1 MNHEY and CDR2 SMNVEV (reference sequence). CDR3 length: 14 residues. V gave up 1 base and J gave up 5 bases; unmatched junction bases: 5. The CDR3 sequence: CASSLLTGSHEQYF. The CDR3 DNA follows: TGTGCCAGCAGTTTATTGACAGGGTCCCACGAGCAGTACTTC.

This clone has a single count. This chain connects TRBV7-2 to TRBJ2-1; D gene ambiguous. V was clipped by 4 bases and J by 9 bases, with 10 bases between them. CDR1 and CDR2 from the germline V gene are SGHTA and FQGNSA. CDR3 length: 12 residues. The CDR3 DNA follows: TGTGCCAGCAGCTCGACTGGGGTTGAGCAGTTCTTC. Amino acid sequence: CASSSTGVEQFF.

V and J are TRBV9 and TRBJ2-5, with D possibly being TRBD2 (6 bases). The germline gives CDR1 SGDLS, CDR2 YYNGEE. The CDR3 is 15 residues long. V was shortened by 0 bases and J by 5 bases, with 14 bases between the two germline ends. This chain's CDR3 is CASSVDGAGRETQYF. For the CDR3, the DNA is TGTGCCAGCAGCGTAGATGGTGCGGGAAGGGAGACCCAGTACTTC.

The chain uses TRBV4-1 and TRBJ2-5; TRBD2 aligns across 7 bases. This CDR3 comprises 20 residues. CDR1 and CDR2 (germline): MGHRA, YSYEKL. V was clipped by 3 bases and J by 0 bases; unmatched bases: 19. The CDR3 sequence is CASSHSLLAAVTLYQETQYF. CDR3 in DNA: TGCGCCAGCAGCCACTCTCTCCTAGCGGCTGTAACATTGTACCAAGAGACCCAGTACTTC.

This sequence joins TRBV7-9 and TRBJ2-3; 8 nucleotides align to TRBD2. Germline V lookup: CDR1 SEHNR, CDR2 FQNEAQ (reference sequence). J was trimmed by 2 bases and V by 6 bases; bases with no gene match: 7. This CDR3 spans 15 amino acids. This CDR3 reads CASRDGGRSTDTQYF. In DNA form, the CDR3 reads TGTGCCAGCAGAGACGGCGGGAGGTCCACAGATACGCAGTATTTT.

This clone occurred once. The chain recombines TRBV4-2 with TRBJ2-7; tentative D call: TRBD1 (7 bases). The CDR3 has 16 residues. Trimming removed 0 bases from V and 1 base from J, with 13 bases in between. Germline CDR1 and CDR2: LGHNA and YNFKEQ. The CDR3 DNA reads as TGTGCCAGCAGCCAAGAGGAGGGGGACAGTTCCTACGAGCAGTACTTC. It specifies CASSQEEGDSSYEQYF.

The V and J genes are TRBV11-2 and TRBJ2-5, with 13 positions matching TRBD2. V lost 5 bases and J lost 1; bases outside the gene matches: 7. The germline V gene has CDR1 SGHAT and CDR2 FQNNGV. This CDR3 is 17 amino acids long. The CDR3: CASSVGTSGAAQETQYF. The CDR3 DNA reads TGTGCCAGCAGCGTCGGGACTAGCGGGGCGGCCCAAGAGACCCAGTACTTC.

This clone was seen a single time. This CDR3 is CASNPGEISTDTQYF. The CDR3 DNA is TGTGCCAGCAATCCAGGCGAAATTAGCACAGATACGCAGTATTTT. The V and J genes are TRBV28 and TRBJ2-3; D is unresolved. The CDR3 sequence is 15 residues long. V lost 7 bases, J lost 0 bases, and 14 bases lay in between. The V gene's germline CDR1 is MDHEN and CDR2 SYDVKM.

The rearrangement joins TRBV7-2 to TRBJ2-7; D gene uncertain. This CDR3 is 13 amino acids long. The V gene lost 1 base and the J gene lost 5 bases, with 9 bases spanning the gap. The germline gives CDR1 SGHTA, CDR2 FQGNSA. CDR3 sequence: CASSLVSRNEQYF. The CDR3, as DNA: TGTGCCAGCAGCTTAGTCTCCAGGAACGAGCAGTACTTC.

The chain carries TRBV15 and TRBJ1-2, with 11 positions matching TRBD1. J was trimmed by 6 bases and V by 7 bases; bases with no gene match: 7. The CDR3 extends over 14 amino acids. Germline CDR1 and CDR2: LNHNV and YYDKDF (reference sequence). The CDR3 reads CATTKGQGANGYTF. The CDR3 bases are TGTGCCACCACTAAAGGACAGGGGGCCAATGGCTACACCTTC.

This chain uses TRBV10-2 with TRBJ1-1; the D gene is possibly TRBD1 (5 bases). Trimming cost V 4 bases and J 1 base, with 19 bases left between them. The CDR3 has 17 residues. CDR1 WSHSY and CDR2 SAAADI come from the germline V gene. The CDR3 loop reads CASSVDPGSEANTEAFF. CDR3 nucleotides: TGCGCCAGCAGTGTGGACCCAGGGTCCGAGGCGAACACTGAAGCTTTCTTT.

V usage is TRBV13 and J usage is TRBJ1-2; D may be TRBD1 (5 bases). This CDR3 spans 14 amino acids. Per germline, CDR1 PRHDT and CDR2 FYEKMQ (reference sequence). V was shortened by 5 bases and J by 7 bases, with 17 bases between the two germline ends. CDR3 in DNA: TGTGCCAGCAGCCCACAGACAGCGCCGGTTGGCTACACCTTC. Encoded protein: CASSPQTAPVGYTF.

The chain has TRBV4-2 and TRBJ2-7; tentatively, D is TRBD1 or TRBD2 (5 bases each). From germline, CDR1 is LGHNA and CDR2 YNFKEQ. The CDR3 extends over 14 amino acids. V dropped 0 bases and J dropped 4 bases, with 10 bases sitting between them. CDR3 coding DNA: TGTGCCAGCAGCCAAGAGGGGACGGGGTACGAGCAGTACTTC. Translated, it gives CASSQEGTGYEQYF.

The chain employs TRBV19 and TRBJ2-5; D ambiguous. Germline values: CDR1 LNHDA, CDR2 SQIVND (reference sequence). The V gene lost 0 bases and the J gene lost 3 bases, with 5 bases spanning the gap. This CDR3 region has 13 residues. In DNA form, the CDR3 reads TGTGCCAGTAGTATAGACAACGAAGAGACCCAGTACTTC. Translating it yields CASSIDNEETQYF.

For this clone: Other DNA variants within this sample encode the same CDR3. The V call is TRBV27, the J call TRBJ1-5; D uncertain. The CDR3 covers 14 residues. The V gene lost 3 bases and the J gene lost 4 bases, with 10 bases spanning the gap. Germline CDR1 MNHEY, CDR2 SMNVEV (reference sequence). Here the CDR3 reads CASSLAGGNQPQHF. The CDR3 nucleotides read TGTGCCAGCAGTTTGGCAGGCGGGAATCAGCCCCAGCATTTT.

The genes are TRBV28 and TRBJ1-2, with a tentative D call TRBD1 (5 bases). CDR3 length: 15 amino acids. Germline-derived CDR1 and CDR2 are MDHEN and SYDVKM. V lost 6 bases, J lost 4 bases, and 18 bases lay in between. The CDR3: CASSPPGPNGYGYTF. DNA for the CDR3: TGTGCCAGCAGCCCCCCGGGGCCGAACGGCTATGGCTACACCTTC.

This clone came up a few times. Other nucleotide sequences from this sample produce the same CDR3. The chain combines TRBV19 with TRBJ2-7; TRBD1 agrees at 7 bases. This CDR3 contains 12 residues. The V and J ends lost 6 bases and 7 bases, in that order; junction bases with no gene match: 6. Germline CDR1 LNHDA, CDR2 SQIVND (reference sequence). The CDR3 protein is CASSTTGVEQYF. The CDR3 DNA sequence: TGTGCCAGTAGCACTACAGGGGTAGAGCAGTACTTC. Together with reference TRBV19 and TRBJ2-7, the CDR3 gives the full variable domain: DGGITQSPKYLFRKEGQNVTLSCEQNLNHDAMYWYRQDPGQGLRLIYYSQIVNDFQKGDIAEGYSVSREKKESFPLTVTSAQKNPTAFYLCASSTTGVEQYFGPGTRLTVT.

To note about this clone: Other DNA sequences in this sample translate to the same CDR3. This chain links TRBV4-3 with TRBJ1-2, with 7 bases matching TRBD1. Germline V gene lookup returns CDR1 LGHNA and CDR2 YSLEER. The ends lost 1 base at V and 3 bases at J; junction bases unmatched: 2. CDR3 length: 14 amino acids. The chain's CDR3 is CASSQGTGDYGYTF. Here the CDR3 DNA reads TGCGCCAGCAGCCAAGGGACAGGAGACTATGGCTACACCTTC.